These 2 T cell receptor beta chains were all obtained from the same sample, sequenced in a study of STAT5B mutations in CD4+ large granular lymphocyte leukemia. Measured with immunoSEQ multiplex PCR; TCRdb has only the in-frame clones, and not every one. In the table there are tens of thousands of clones, about four fifths of which are singletons. The specimen sequenced was CD4+ T cells from blood buffy coats. These receptors originate from a human donor in good health.

V is TRBV5-1 and J is TRBJ2-2; 9 nucleotides match TRBD1. The V gene's germline CDR1 is SGHRS and CDR2 YFSETQ. The CDR3 covers 14 residues. Trimming removed 9 bases from V and 4 bases from J; junction bases left unmatched: 7. DNA of the CDR3: TGCGCCATCCAGGACAGGGGCGGCACCGGGGAGCTGTTTTTT. Protein: CAIQDRGGTGELFF. Combining the CDR3 with reference TRBV5-1 and TRBJ2-2 gives the whole variable domain KAGVTQTPRYLIKTRGQQVTLSCSPISGHRSVSWYQQTPGQGLQFLFEYFSETQRNKGNFPGRFSGRQFSNSRSEMNVSTLELGDSALYLCAIQDRGGTGELFFGEGSRLTVL.

Written as DNA, the CDR3 is TGTGCCAGCAGCTTAGCCCTGAACACCGGGGAGCTGTTTTTT. Protein sequence: CASSLALNTGELFF. V gene TRBV11-3 combines with J gene TRBJ2-2; unclear D gene. The CDR3 is made up of 14 amino acids. From germline, CDR1 is SGHNT and CDR2 YENEEA. Trimming pared 1 base from V and 1 base from J, leaving 4 bases between. The full variable domain, in which reference TRBV11-3 and TRBJ2-2 provide the parts outside the CDR3, is EAGVVQSPRYKIIEKKQPVAFWCNPISGHNTLYWYLQNLGQGPELLIRYENEEAVDDSQLPKDRFSAERLKGVDSTLKIQPAELGDSAVYLCASSLALNTGELFFGEGSRLTVL.